The T cell receptor beta chain under discussion was sequenced for a study of blood T cell repertoires in COVID-19 (dated by TCRdb to about 2020). Notes on the research overall: Samples covering the acute and convalescent phases of COVID-19 were provided by collaborators in the United States, Italy and Spain. The material from the prospective study consisted of cDNA or gDNA derived from T cells, B-cell-depleted T cells, or PBMCs. The dataset comprised deeply sampled blood TCRbeta repertoires from subjects exposed to, actively infected with, or recovered from COVID-19. The repertoires were made available in a free public database intended to serve as a resource for research on the immune response to SARS-CoV-2. Samples were obtained from the ongoing ImmuneRACE study (first 160 participants) and from about 1,300 subjects provided by 6 global collaborators. Nearly every sample came with metadata listing a de-identified subject ID, COVID-19 status, age in years and sex. Where available, HLA class I and class II types were obtained from metadata supplied by the sample provider rather than from assay-based typing. What the research found in general, with its limitations: The quantity of clinical and demographic metadata differed by source and by participant and was supplied without curation.

In the case of this clone: Its antigen remains undetermined. Nothing much larger sits one base from this clone, and base qualities are not available.

TCRbeta CDR3 regions were amplified from genomic DNA using the immunoSEQ Assay, a bias-controlled multiplex PCR. As for the original processing: The number of nucleated cells in each sample was estimated by amplification of reference gene primers within the assay. To quantify the absolute abundance of each unique TCRbeta CDR3 rearrangement, sequence reads were collapsed and filtered. For each sample, productive Simpson clonality was calculated as the square root of Simpson's diversity index across productive rearrangements. TCRdb's version of the immuneACCESS table is confined to in-frame rearrangements and falls short of the full clone set. An unresolved V gene accounts for under half of the shortfall where checked; the remainder is of unknown origin. The V and J calls and clone size are taken from that table; D and trimming were inferred from the DNA. The table for this sample lists roughly 100,000 clones; 70% to 90% of them were counted only once. The ten top clones hold less than 4% of the sample.

Collaborating institutions collected whole blood in K2EDTA tubes following their own protocols. For TCRbeta analysis, collaborators shipped samples as frozen whole blood, isolated PBMCs, or DNA extracted from either of those sample types. V and J are truncated by 0 bases and 0 bases respectively, leaving an intervening sequence of 10 bases. The germline V gene specifies LGHNA as CDR1 and YNFKEQ as CDR2. Inclusive of the bounding cysteine and phenylalanine, the CDR3 is 16 residues long. This entry keeps only the CDR3 DNA: 48 bases, framed from base 1. This chain is built from TRBV4-2 and TRBJ2-3; there is no confident call for the D gene. The TCR originated in a human donor in a cohort sampled during active COVID-19. The specimen sequenced was peripheral blood. CDR3 protein: CASSQDFRKSTDTQYF. The DNA sequence is given as TGTGCCAGCAGCCAAGATTTCAGGAAAAGCACAGATACGCAGTATTTT.